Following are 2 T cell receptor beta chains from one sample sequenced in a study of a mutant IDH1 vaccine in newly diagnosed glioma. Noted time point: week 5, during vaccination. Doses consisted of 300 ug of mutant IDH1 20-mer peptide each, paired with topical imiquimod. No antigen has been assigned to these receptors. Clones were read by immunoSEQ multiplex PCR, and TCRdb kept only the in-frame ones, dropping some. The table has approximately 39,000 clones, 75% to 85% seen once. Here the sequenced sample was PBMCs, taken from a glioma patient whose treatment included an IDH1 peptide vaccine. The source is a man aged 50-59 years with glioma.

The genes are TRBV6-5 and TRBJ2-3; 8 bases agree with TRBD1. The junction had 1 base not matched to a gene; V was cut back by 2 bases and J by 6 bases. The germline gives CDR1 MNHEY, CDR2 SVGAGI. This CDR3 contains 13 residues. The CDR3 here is CASSYGDRDTQYF. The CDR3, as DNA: TGTGCCAGCAGTTACGGGGACAGGGATACGCAGTATTTT.

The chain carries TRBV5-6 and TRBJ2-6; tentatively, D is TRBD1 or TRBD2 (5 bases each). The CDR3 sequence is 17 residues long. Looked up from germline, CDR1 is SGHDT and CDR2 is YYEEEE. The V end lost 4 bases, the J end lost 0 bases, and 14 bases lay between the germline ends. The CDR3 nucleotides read TGTGCCAGCAGCAGGGACGGAAGTCACTCTGGGGCCAACGTCCTGACTTTC. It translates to CASSRDGSHSGANVLTF. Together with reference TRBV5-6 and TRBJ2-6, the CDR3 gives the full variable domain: DAGVTQSPTHLIKTRGQQVTLRCSPKSGHDTVSWYQQALGQGPQFIFQYYEEEERQRGNFPDRFSGHQFPNYSSELNVNALLLGDSALYLCASSRDGSHSGANVLTFGAGSRLTVL.